This is a list of T cell receptor beta chains from one sample in a study of T cells in Graves' hyperthyroidism and ophthalmopathy. From the multiplex PCR reads, TCRdb called clonotypes with MiXCR, one entry per CDR3 protein. The sample has 370,000 or so distinct CDR3 sequences, roughly 13% seen once. Source material: blood. The source of these receptors is a man aged 25-45 years with Graves' hyperthyroidism that later progressed to Graves' ophthalmopathy. CDR3s include the opening cysteine and the closing phenylalanine or tryptophan. A D gene is named only where the DNA matches it firmly. Expanded clones get a size class; other rows say once, few or many, or leave the size out.

v_call	j_call	clone_size	d_call	cdr3_aa	cdr3_nt
TRBV7-9	TRBJ1-2	many	.	CASSPRGGGDYGYTF	TGTGCCAGCAGCCCCCGAGGAGGGGGTGACTATGGCTACACCTTC
TRBV24-1	TRBJ1-5	many	.	CATSDPNRANQPQHF	TGTGCCACCAGTGATCCCAACAGGGCCAATCAGCCCCAGCATTTT
TRBV12-3/TRBV12-4	TRBJ1-4	many	TRBD1	CASSSKLQGATNEKLFF	TGTGCCAGCAGTTCAAAACTACAGGGGGCAACTAATGAAAAACTGTTTTTT
TRBV29-1	TRBJ1-2	many	.	CSVPRSPGYTF	TGCAGCGTCCCAAGGTCCCCCGGCTACACCTTC
TRBV11-2	TRBJ2-5	many	TRBD2	CASSSGTRGVDETQYF	TGTGCCAGCAGCTCAGGAACGCGGGGGGTGGATGAGACCCAGTACTTC
TRBV7-9	TRBJ1-4	many	.	CASSLALRGDNEKLFF	TGTGCCAGCAGCTTAGCCCTCCGGGGCGATAATGAAAAACTGTTTTTT
TRBV5-1	TRBJ2-1	.	TRBD2	CASSLRLAGIQSSYNEQFF	TGCGCCAGCAGCTTGCGGCTAGCGGGGATACAAAGCTCCTACAATGAGCAGTTCTTC
TRBV12-3/TRBV12-4	TRBJ1-1	many	.	CASRPWTELEAFF	TGTGCCAGCAGACCCTGGACAGAACTTGAAGCTTTCTTT
TRBV19	TRBJ1-1	few	.	CASSRMVNTEAFF	TGTGCCAGTAGTCGAATGGTGAACACTGAAGCTTTCTTT
TRBV27	TRBJ2-2	few	.	CASSWDYTGELFF	TGTGCCAGCAGTTGGGACTACACCGGGGAGCTGTTTTTT
TRBV14	TRBJ2-1	few	.	CASSQQGYEQFF	TGTGCCAGCAGCCAACAGGGGTATGAGCAGTTCTTC